What follows describes a single T cell receptor (beta chain). The data derive from a study of control samples from healthy donors and cancer patients. The data were produced by immunoSEQ multiplex PCR, yet TCRdb's version contains in-frame clones alone and is incomplete. The sample holds 95,000 to 130,000 clones, approximately 90% seen once. This CDR3 comprises 15 residues. Germline assignment: CDR1 MGHRA and CDR2 YSYEKL. The V and J ends lost 1 base and 1 base respectively, with 10 bases between them. Source material: blood. This chain uses TRBV4-1 with TRBJ1-1, with D hard to call. The sequence came from a woman in her sixties or seventies in good health. CDR3 nucleotide sequence: TGCGCCAGCAGCCAAGGGCCCTTAGGGAACACTGAAGCTTTCTTT. It codes for CASSQGPLGNTEAFF.